Listed below are T cell receptor beta chains from one sample, sequenced in a study of blood T cell repertoires in COVID-19. Clones were read by immunoSEQ multiplex PCR, and TCRdb kept only the in-frame ones, dropping some. This table holds approximately 470,000 clones, roughly 88% found once. Material for sequencing was peripheral blood. These receptor sequences come from a human donor in a cohort sampled during active COVID-19. Both conserved end residues are part of each CDR3. Fields, in order: clone size, J gene, V gene, D gene, CDR3 protein, CDR3 DNA. A D gene is named only where the DNA matches it firmly. Part of the rows lack a size; the others show once, few, many or a class for expanded clones.

size: .; J: TRBJ1-2; V: TRBV2; D: TRBD1; CDR3: CASKGTAHGYTF; DNA: TGTGCCAGCAAGGGGACAGCTCATGGCTACACCTTC
size: .; J: TRBJ1-5; V: TRBV2; D: TRBD1; CDR3: CASSNSKGAGQPQHF; DNA: TGTGCCAGCAGCAATTCCAAGGGGGCTGGACAGCCCCAGCATTTT
size: .; J: TRBJ1-5; V: TRBV3-1/TRBV3-2; D: .; CDR3: CASSQGGGSNQPQHF; DNA: TGTGCCAGCAGCCAAGGCGGGGGCAGCAATCAGCCCCAGCATTTT
size: .; J: TRBJ1-6; V: TRBV27; D: .; CDR3: CASGGDHNSPLHF; DNA: TGTGCCAGCGGGGGGGACCATAATTCACCCCTCCACTTT
size: .; J: TRBJ2-1; V: TRBV7-8; D: .; CDR3: CASSVTGSEQFF; DNA: TGTGCCAGCAGCGTAACAGGGAGCGAGCAGTTCTTC
size: .; J: TRBJ2-2; V: TRBV5-1; D: .; CDR3: CASSLGARQDTGELFF; DNA: TGCGCCAGCAGCTTGGGGGCCCGACAGGACACCGGGGAGCTGTTTTTT
size: once; J: TRBJ1-2; V: TRBV12-5; D: .; CDR3: CASGWPEGQIYGYTF; DNA: TGTGCTAGTGGTTGGCCCGAGGGACAAATCTATGGCTACACCTTC
size: .; J: TRBJ1-5; V: TRBV24-1; D: TRBD1; CDR3: CATSEFAKGWQGEIRLWNQPQHF; DNA: TGTGCCACCAGTGAATTCGCGAAGGGGTGGCAGGGGGAGATTCGTTTATGGAATCAGCCCCAGCATTTT
size: .; J: TRBJ1-3; V: TRBV24-1; D: .; CDR3: CATSDPRLSGNTIYF; DNA: TGTGCCACCAGTGATCCCCGTCTCTCTGGAAACACCATATATTTT
size: once; J: TRBJ1-4; V: TRBV3-1/TRBV3-2; D: .; CDR3: CASSQLSYEKLFF; DNA: TGTGCCAGCAGCCAATTGAGCTATGAAAAACTGTTTTTT
size: .; J: TRBJ2-4; V: TRBV27; D: TRBD2; CDR3: CATGTSGSGKNIQYF; DNA: TGTGCCACCGGGACTAGCGGGAGTGGCAAAAACATTCAGTACTTC
size: .; J: TRBJ1-4; V: TRBV5-6; D: .; CDR3: CASSPPRGLRPNEKLFF; DNA: TGTGCCAGCAGCCCCCCCCGGGGGTTGCGCCCTAATGAAAAACTGTTTTTT
size: .; J: TRBJ1-1; V: TRBV27; D: TRBD1; CDR3: CASSLRQGVITEAFF; DNA: TGTGCCAGCAGTTTGAGACAGGGAGTGATCACTGAAGCTTTCTTT
size: .; J: TRBJ2-1; V: TRBV7-8; D: .; CDR3: CASSSRTNQKPNEQFF; DNA: TGTGCCAGCAGCTCTCGGACTAATCAAAAGCCCAATGAGCAGTTCTTC